One sample yielded the 10 T cell receptor beta chains listed below, sequenced in a study of blood T cells in healthy people across ages. Alongside a J-beta primer mix, a sample-barcoded 5' primer served in a second PCR lasting about 6 to 12 cycles. TCRdb reprocessed the 5' RACE reads via MiXCR and lists one record per CDR3 protein. The sample carries about 1.5 million distinct CDR3 sequences, approximately 39% recorded once. The sequencing input was blood. The receptors come from a young woman in good health.

In this sample, this clonotype turned up a few times. CDR3 sequence (DNA): TGCGCCAGCAGCCAAGGGAGGCCCACAGATACGCAGTATTTT. Encoded protein: CASSQGRPTDTQYF. This sequence joins TRBV4-3 and TRBJ2-3; a weak D match, TRBD2 (5 bases). There are 14 residues in the CDR3. Trimming cost V 1 base and J 2 bases, with 7 bases left between them. Germline V gene sequence: CDR1 LGHNA, CDR2 YSLEER.

This clonotype was seen a handful of times. V and J are TRBV9 and TRBJ1-2; the match to TRBD1 covers 7 bases. CDR3 size: 15 residues. The V and J ends lost 0 bases and 6 bases, in that order; junction bases with no gene match: 8. Germline lookup yields CDR1 SGDLS and CDR2 YYNGEE. The CDR3 loop is CASSVVLGQYDGYTF. DNA for the CDR3: TGTGCCAGCAGCGTAGTGTTGGGACAGTACGATGGCTACACCTTC.

The chain couples TRBV20-1 to TRBJ1-2; D is possibly TRBD1 (5 bases). CDR1 is DFQATT and CDR2 is SNEGSKA in the germline V gene (reference sequence). The CDR3 is made up of 14 amino acids. The V and J ends lost 2 bases and 3 bases respectively, with 13 bases between them. CDR3 nucleotides: TGCAGTGCTAGAATCGCGGGGCTATACTATGGCTACACCTTC. Translating gives CSARIAGLYYGYTF.

In regard to this clonotype: Possible read error: a much larger clone is one base away. The chain is built from TRBV3-1 and TRBJ2-7; 11 bases match TRBD2. Per germline, CDR1 LGHDT and CDR2 YNNKEL (reference sequence). With 4 bases clipped from V and 7 bases from J, the junction kept 15 bases outside the gene matches. The length of the CDR3 is 17 residues. CDR3 protein: CASSLGLAESSYNEQYF. For the CDR3, the DNA is TGTGCCAGCAGCCTGGGACTAGCGGAAAGCTCCTACAATGAGCAGTACTTC.

The genes are TRBV9 and TRBJ2-1; D gene ambiguous. The CDR3 is 14 residues long. The germline V gene has CDR1 SGDLS and CDR2 YYNGEE. Trimming shortened V by 0 bases and J by 12 bases, and 16 bases separated the two germline ends. As DNA, the CDR3 is TGTGCCAGCAGCGTAGGGGGTCTGGTGGGATTGCAGTTCTTC. Amino acid sequence: CASSVGGLVGLQFF.

The J gene is TRBJ2-5, the V gene TRBV27; TRBD1 matches at 7 bases. Germline V gives CDR1 MNHEY, CDR2 SMNVEV (reference sequence). The CDR3 contains 13 residues. V trimming: 5 bases; J trimming: 5 bases; junction bases outside the gene matches: 5. DNA for the CDR3: TGTGCCAGCAGTGTTGACAGGGCGGAGACCCAGTACTTC. As protein: CASSVDRAETQYF.

V usage is TRBV28 and J usage is TRBJ2-2, with 7 bases identical to TRBD1. CDR1 and CDR2 from the germline V gene are MDHEN and SYDVKM. This CDR3 contains 14 residues. V was pared by 7 bases and J by 5 bases, with 7 bases of the junction left unmatched. The CDR3 nucleotides are TGTGCCAGCATGCTGGGACAGCAAACCGGGGAGCTGTTTTTT. Amino acid sequence: CASMLGQQTGELFF.

The V and J genes are TRBV4-2 and TRBJ2-7, with 9 positions matching TRBD1. V trimming: 3 bases; J trimming: 3 bases; junction bases outside the gene matches: 12. The CDR3 length is 17 residues. CDR1 is LGHNA and CDR2 is YNFKEQ in the germline V gene. The CDR3 loop reads CASSHDFGQGRRYEQYF. CDR3 bases: TGTGCCAGCAGCCACGATTTTGGACAGGGGAGACGCTACGAGCAGTACTTC.

The chain is built from TRBV30 and TRBJ1-6; no firm D call. The CDR3 contains 13 residues. Trimming pared 1 base from V and 10 bases from J, leaving 11 bases between. The germline V gene encodes CDR1 GTSNPN and CDR2 SVGIG (reference sequence). The CDR3 DNA sequence: TGTGCCTGGAGTGGCACAGCTTCATCACCCCTCCACTTT. It codes for CAWSGTASSPLHF.

In the case of this clonotype: A junction end diverges from the germline sequence, so it may reflect a read error. The V and J genes are TRBV7-6 and TRBJ1-2, with D maybe TRBD1 (5 bases). The CDR3 runs to 12 residues. Germline assignment: CDR1 SGHVS and CDR2 FNYEAQ. The CDR3 reads CASSSSGRGCTF. The CDR3 nucleotides are TGTGCCAGCAGCTCCTCCGGTCGGGGCTGCACCTTC.